The entry below gives a single T cell receptor beta chain sequence along with its context. The record originates from a study of blood T cell repertoires in COVID-19. Overall study context: PBMCs, B-cell-depleted T cells, or T cells were the source of the cDNA or gDNA that made up the material.

The table came from immunoSEQ multiplex PCR; TCRdb's copy has only in-frame clones and leaves some out. Of some 140,000 clones listed, more than 70% are singletons. The length of the CDR3 is 14 residues. CDR1 and CDR2 from the germline V gene are MNHEY and SMNVEV (reference sequence). Trimming took 2 bases from V and 7 from J, leaving 9 bases between them. The rearrangement uses TRBV27 and TRBJ1-6; D not resolved. This TCR came from a man aged 55 to 70 with acute or convalescent COVID-19. Sequencing used peripheral blood. The CDR3 DNA reads TGTGCCAGCAGTTTACGGTGGGAGAATTCACCCCTCCACTTT. Translation: CASSLRWENSPLHF.